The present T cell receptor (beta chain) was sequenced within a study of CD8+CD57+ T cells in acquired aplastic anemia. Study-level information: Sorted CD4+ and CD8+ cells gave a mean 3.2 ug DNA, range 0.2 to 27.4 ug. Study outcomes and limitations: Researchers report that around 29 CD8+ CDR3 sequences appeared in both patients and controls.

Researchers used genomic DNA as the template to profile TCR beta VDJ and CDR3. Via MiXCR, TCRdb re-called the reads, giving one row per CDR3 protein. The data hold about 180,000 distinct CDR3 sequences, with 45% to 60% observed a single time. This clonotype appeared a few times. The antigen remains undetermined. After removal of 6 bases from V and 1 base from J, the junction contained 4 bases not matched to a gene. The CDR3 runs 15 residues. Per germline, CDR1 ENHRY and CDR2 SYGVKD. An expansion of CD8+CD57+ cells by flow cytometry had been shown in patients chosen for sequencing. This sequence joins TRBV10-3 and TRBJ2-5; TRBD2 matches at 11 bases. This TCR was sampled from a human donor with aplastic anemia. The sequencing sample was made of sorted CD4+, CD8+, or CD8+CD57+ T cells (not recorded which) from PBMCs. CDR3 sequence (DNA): TGTGCCATCAGGCCTAGCGGGGGGTTCCAAGAGACCCAGTACTTC. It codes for CAIRPSGGFQETQYF.